These 3 T cell receptor beta chains originate from one sample sequenced in a study of tumor and adjacent non-tumor tissue in lung cancer. No cell sorting was done before RNA was extracted from the tissue. The library came from three nested PCR rounds adapted from ARM-PCR protocols. TCRdb passed the multiplex PCR reads through MiXCR, listing each CDR3 protein once. The repertoire holds about 82,000 distinct CDR3 sequences, roughly 73% seen once, with over 9.5% in the top ten. The sequencing sample was made of lung tumor tissue. These receptors were obtained from a woman in her 50s with non-small cell lung cancer.

In this sample, this clonotype turned up once. One junction end disagrees with the germline gene, perhaps due to a read error. This rearrangement joins TRBV4-2 to TRBJ2-6; TRBD2 might be the D (6 bases). The CDR3 length is 16 residues. Germline loops: CDR1 LGHNA, CDR2 YNFKEQ. In DNA, the CDR3 is TGTGCCAACAGCCAGGAGGGATGTACTGGGGTCAACGTCCTGACTTTC. Amino acids: CANSQEGCTGVNVLTF.

The rearrangement links TRBV29-1 to TRBJ1-1; D is undetermined. From germline, CDR1 is SQVTM and CDR2 ANQGSEA. CDR3 length equals 12 residues. V was trimmed by 5 bases and J by 1 base, leaving 8 bases between them. CDR3 in DNA: TGCAGCGTTAAGGATGGGAACACTGAAGCTTTCTTT. It codes for CSVKDGNTEAFF.

A remark on this clonotype: With a much larger clone just one base away, this may be a read error. This sequence joins TRBV20-1 and TRBJ1-5; a weak D match, TRBD1 (5 bases). The CDR3 has 14 residues. CDR1 and CDR2 from the germline V gene are DFQATT and SNEGSKA (reference sequence). Between the trimmed V and J ends, which lost 5 bases and 4 bases, there was a span of 15 bases. The CDR3 DNA sequence: TGCAGTGCTCAGAGGGACTGGGATAATCAGCCCCAGCATTTT. Its protein product is CSAQRDWDNQPQHF.